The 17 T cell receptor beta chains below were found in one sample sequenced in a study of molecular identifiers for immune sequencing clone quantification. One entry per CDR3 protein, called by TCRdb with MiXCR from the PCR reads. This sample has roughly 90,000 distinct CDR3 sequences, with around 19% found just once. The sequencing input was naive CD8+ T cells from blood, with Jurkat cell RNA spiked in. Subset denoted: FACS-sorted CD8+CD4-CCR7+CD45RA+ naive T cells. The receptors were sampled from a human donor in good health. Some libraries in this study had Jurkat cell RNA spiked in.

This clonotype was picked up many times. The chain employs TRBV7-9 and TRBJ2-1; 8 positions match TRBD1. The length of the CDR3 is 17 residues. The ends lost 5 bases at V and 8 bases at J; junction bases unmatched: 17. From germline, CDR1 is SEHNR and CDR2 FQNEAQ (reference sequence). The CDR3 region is CASSLPTDRERFHEQFF. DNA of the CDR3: TGTGCCAGCAGCCTCCCAACGGACAGGGAAAGGTTCCATGAGCAGTTCTTC.

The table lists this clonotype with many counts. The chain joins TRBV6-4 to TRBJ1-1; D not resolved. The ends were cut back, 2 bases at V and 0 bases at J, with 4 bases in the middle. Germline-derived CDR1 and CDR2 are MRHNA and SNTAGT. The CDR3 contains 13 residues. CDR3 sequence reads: CASSDSLNTEAFF. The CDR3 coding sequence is TGTGCCAGCAGTGACAGCTTGAACACTGAAGCTTTCTTT.

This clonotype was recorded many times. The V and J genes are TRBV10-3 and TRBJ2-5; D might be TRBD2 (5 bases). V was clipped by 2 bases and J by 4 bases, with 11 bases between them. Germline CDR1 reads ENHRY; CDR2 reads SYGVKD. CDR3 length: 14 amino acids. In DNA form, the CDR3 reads TGTGCCATCAGTGAGGTCGGGGTGCGAGAGACCCAGTACTTC. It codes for CAISEVGVRETQYF.

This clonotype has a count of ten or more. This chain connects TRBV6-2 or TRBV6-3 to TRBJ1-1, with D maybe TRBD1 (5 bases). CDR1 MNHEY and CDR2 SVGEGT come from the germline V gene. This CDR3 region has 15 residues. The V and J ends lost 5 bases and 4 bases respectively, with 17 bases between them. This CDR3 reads CASSHGTAGGTEAFF. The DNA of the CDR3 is TGTGCCAGCAGTCACGGGACGGCCGGGGGCACTGAAGCTTTCTTT.

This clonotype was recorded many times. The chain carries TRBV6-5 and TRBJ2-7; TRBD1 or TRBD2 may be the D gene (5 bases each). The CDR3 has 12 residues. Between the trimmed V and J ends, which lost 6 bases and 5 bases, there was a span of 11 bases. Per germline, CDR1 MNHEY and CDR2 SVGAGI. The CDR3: CASSDVGDEQYF. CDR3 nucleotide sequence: TGTGCCAGCAGCGACGTGGGGGACGAGCAGTACTTC.

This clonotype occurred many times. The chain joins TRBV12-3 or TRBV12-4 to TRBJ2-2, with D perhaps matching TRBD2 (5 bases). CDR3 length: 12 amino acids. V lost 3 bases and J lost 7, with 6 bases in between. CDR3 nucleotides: TGTGCCAGCAGTTTCGGGGACGGGGAGCTGTTTTTT. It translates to CASSFGDGELFF.

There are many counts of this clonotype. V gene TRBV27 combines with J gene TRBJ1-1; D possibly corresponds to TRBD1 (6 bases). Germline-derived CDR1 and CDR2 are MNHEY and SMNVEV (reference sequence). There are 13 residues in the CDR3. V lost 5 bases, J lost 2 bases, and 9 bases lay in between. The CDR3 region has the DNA TGTGCCAGCAGTGGACAGACAAACACTGAAGCTTTCTTT. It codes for CASSGQTNTEAFF.

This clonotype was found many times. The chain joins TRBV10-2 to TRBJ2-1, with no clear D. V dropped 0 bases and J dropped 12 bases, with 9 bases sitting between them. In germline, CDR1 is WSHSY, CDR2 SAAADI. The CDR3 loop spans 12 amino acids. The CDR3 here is CASSESLAWQFF. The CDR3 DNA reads TGCGCCAGCAGTGAGTCGTTAGCTTGGCAGTTCTTC.

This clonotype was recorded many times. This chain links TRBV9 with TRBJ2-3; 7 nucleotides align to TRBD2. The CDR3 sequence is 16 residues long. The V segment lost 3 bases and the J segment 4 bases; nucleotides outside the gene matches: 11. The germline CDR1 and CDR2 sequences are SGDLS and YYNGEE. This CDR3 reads CASSARLAAPADTQYF. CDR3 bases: TGTGCCAGCAGCGCCCGCCTAGCGGCCCCAGCAGATACGCAGTATTTT.

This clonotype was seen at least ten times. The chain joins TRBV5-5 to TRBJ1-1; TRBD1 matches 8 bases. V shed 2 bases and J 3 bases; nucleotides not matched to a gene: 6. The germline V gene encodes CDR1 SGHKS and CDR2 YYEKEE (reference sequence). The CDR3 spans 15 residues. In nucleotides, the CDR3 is TGTGCCAGCAGCTTCTTGGACAGGGCAGACACTGAAGCTTTCTTT. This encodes CASSFLDRADTEAFF.

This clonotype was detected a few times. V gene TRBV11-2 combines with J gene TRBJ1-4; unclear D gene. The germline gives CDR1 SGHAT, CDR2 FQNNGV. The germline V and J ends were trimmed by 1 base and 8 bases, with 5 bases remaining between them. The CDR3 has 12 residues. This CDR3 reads CASSLVGEKLFF. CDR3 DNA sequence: TGTGCCAGCAGCTTAGTTGGGGAAAAACTGTTTTTT.

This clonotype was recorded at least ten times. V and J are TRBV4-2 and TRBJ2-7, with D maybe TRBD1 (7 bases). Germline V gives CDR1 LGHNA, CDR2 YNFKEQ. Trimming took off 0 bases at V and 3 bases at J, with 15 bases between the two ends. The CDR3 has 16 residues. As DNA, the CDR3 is TGTGCCAGCAGCCAAGATTCGGAGGGGGCGGTCTACGAGCAGTACTTC. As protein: CASSQDSEGAVYEQYF.

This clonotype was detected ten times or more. Here the CDR3 DNA reads TGCGCCAGCAGCTTAGCCGAACAGGGTTTGAGCCCTGAAGCTTTCTTT. Encoded protein: CASSLAEQGLSPEAFF. The chain carries TRBV4-1 and TRBJ1-1, with D possibly being TRBD1 (6 bases). Germline V gene sequence: CDR1 MGHRA, CDR2 YSYEKL. The CDR3 length is 16 residues. The V gene lost 5 bases and the J gene lost 6 bases, with 22 bases spanning the gap.

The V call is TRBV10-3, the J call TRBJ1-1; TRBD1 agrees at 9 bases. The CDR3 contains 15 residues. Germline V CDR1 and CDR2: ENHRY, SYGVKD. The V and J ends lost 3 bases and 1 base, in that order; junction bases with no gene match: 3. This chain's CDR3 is CAISDRGQGNTEAFF. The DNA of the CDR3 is TGTGCCATCAGTGACCGGGGACAGGGGAACACTGAAGCTTTCTTT.

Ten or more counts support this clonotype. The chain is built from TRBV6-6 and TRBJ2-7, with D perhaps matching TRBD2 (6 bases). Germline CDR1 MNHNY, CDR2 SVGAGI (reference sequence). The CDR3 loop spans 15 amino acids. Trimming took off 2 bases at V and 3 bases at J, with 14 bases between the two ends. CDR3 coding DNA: TGTGCCAGCAGTTACCGGGCTAGCGCCTTCTACGAGCAGTACTTC. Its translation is CASSYRASAFYEQYF.

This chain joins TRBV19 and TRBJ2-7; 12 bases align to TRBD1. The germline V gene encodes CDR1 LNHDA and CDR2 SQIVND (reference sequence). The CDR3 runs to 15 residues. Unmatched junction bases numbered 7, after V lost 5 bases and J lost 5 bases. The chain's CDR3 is CASSGPGTGGHEQYF. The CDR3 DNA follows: TGTGCCAGTAGTGGGCCCGGGACAGGGGGCCACGAGCAGTACTTC.

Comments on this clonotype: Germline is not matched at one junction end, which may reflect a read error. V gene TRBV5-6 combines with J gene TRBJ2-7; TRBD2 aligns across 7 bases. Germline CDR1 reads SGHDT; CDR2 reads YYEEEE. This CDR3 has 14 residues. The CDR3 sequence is CASSWGGVNYGQYF. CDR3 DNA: TGTGCCAGCAGCTGGGGAGGGGTGAACTACGGGCAGTACTTC.